These 21 T cell receptor beta chains were all obtained from the same sample, sequenced in a study of molecular identifiers for immune sequencing clone quantification. TCRdb called the PCR reads again in MiXCR, with one record for every CDR3 protein. The sample lists approximately 97,000 distinct CDR3 sequences, approximately 24% occurring once. Sequencing was performed on naive CD8+ T cells from blood, with Jurkat cell RNA spiked in. Regarding subset: FACS-sorted CD8+CD4-CCR7+CD45RA+ naive T cells. These receptors all stem from a human donor in good health. Some libraries in this study had Jurkat cell RNA spiked in.

This clonotype has at least ten counts. The DNA is left out, because the CDR3 cannot be placed on it with certainty; the CDR3 is given as TCRdb lists it. The rearrangement uses TRBV20-1 and TRBJ1-4; TRBD1 is the table's D call and was not checked against the DNA. Germline V gives CDR1 DFQATT, CDR2 SNEGSKA (reference sequence). The CDR3 is made up of 16 amino acids, end residues included. The CDR3 region is CSAVSTLTGRVKNCFF.

This clonotype was seen repeatedly, ten times or more. V is TRBV5-4 and J is TRBJ2-1; 9 nucleotides align to TRBD2. Germline-derived CDR1 and CDR2 are SGHNT and YYREEE (reference sequence). The CDR3 consists of 14 residues. The J segment lost 12 bases and the V segment lost 1 base, leaving 8 bases of the junction unmatched. The CDR3 loop reads CASSLWASGEPQFF. CDR3 in DNA: TGTGCCAGCAGCTTGTGGGCTAGCGGGGAGCCGCAGTTCTTC.

This clonotype was seen a handful of times. The J gene is TRBJ2-1, the V gene TRBV4-3, with D perhaps TRBD1 (5 bases). CDR3 length: 16 amino acids. Trimming stripped 0 bases from V and 7 bases from J, with 16 bases between. Germline CDR1 reads LGHNA; CDR2 reads YSLEER. CDR3: CASSQDPWGSLNEQFF. The DNA for the CDR3 is TGCGCCAGCAGCCAAGATCCGTGGGGCAGCTTGAATGAGCAGTTCTTC.

This clonotype was seen at least ten times. The chain has TRBV29-1 and TRBJ2-3; TRBD2 agrees at 11 bases. The CDR3 consists of 15 residues. V lost 2 bases and J lost 2; bases outside the gene matches: 3. From germline, CDR1 is SQVTM and CDR2 ANQGSEA. CDR3 in amino acids: CSVERLAGYTDTQYF. DNA of the CDR3: TGCAGCGTTGAAAGACTAGCGGGATACACAGATACGCAGTATTTT.

For this clonotype: A much more abundant neighbour one base away suggests this may be a read error. The gene calls are TRBV6-5 and TRBJ2-5; TRBD1 might be the D (5 bases). V lost 6 bases and J 5 bases, leaving 7 bases between the germline ends. The CDR3 is 11 amino acids. In germline, CDR1 is MNHEY, CDR2 SVGAGI. The CDR3 DNA is TGTGCCAGCAGCCACAGGGAGACCCAGTACTTC. This encodes CASSHRETQYF.

A note on this clonotype: Possible read error: a much larger clone is one base away. Since no conserved phenylalanine or tryptophan closes the CDR3, a read error is the likely cause. The chain has TRBV20-1 and TRBJ1-5, with TRBD1 identical over 7 bases. Germline V CDR1 and CDR2: DFQATT, SNEGSKA (reference sequence). The CDR3 sequence is 15 residues long. Unmatched junction bases numbered 8, after V lost 6 bases and J lost 0 bases. CDR3 DNA sequence: TGCAGTGCGGAAACCGGGACAGATAGCAATCAGCCCCAGCATTCT. Its translation: CSAETGTDSNQPQHS.

This clonotype occurred many times. The chain joins TRBV6-5 to TRBJ1-1; D is ambiguous. The V and J ends lost 9 bases and 0 bases respectively, with 11 bases between them. The CDR3 sequence is 13 residues long. Germline lookup yields CDR1 MNHEY and CDR2 SVGAGI. CDR3 sequence: CASMPLLNTEAFF. The CDR3 DNA is TGTGCCAGTATGCCCCTCTTGAACACTGAAGCTTTCTTT.

This clonotype showed up many times. The chain is built from TRBV27 and TRBJ2-7, with D perhaps TRBD1 or TRBD2 (5 bases each). Germline CDR1 is MNHEY and CDR2 is SMNVEV (reference sequence). The CDR3 is 14 residues long. Deletions cut 6 bases from V and 2 bases from J, with 14 bases between. CDR3 protein: CASRHRDGTYEQYF. CDR3 DNA sequence: TGTGCCAGCAGGCACCGGGACGGGACCTACGAGCAGTACTTC.

Note on this clonotype: Possible read error: a much larger clone is one base away. This chain joins TRBV29-1 and TRBJ2-4; tentatively, D is TRBD2 (6 bases). The CDR3 loop spans 14 amino acids. Per the germline V gene, CDR1 is SQVTM and CDR2 is ANQGSEA. The CDR3 DNA reads as TGCAGCGTGGGAGAGATGGGACTTAAAAACATTCAGTGCTTC. Encoded protein: CSVGEMGLKNIQCF.

About this clonotype: This clone may be a read error of a much larger clone one base away. The chain couples TRBV6-2 or TRBV6-3 to TRBJ1-2; D might be TRBD1 (5 bases). Germline V gene lookup returns CDR1 MNHEY and CDR2 SVGEGT. The CDR3 sequence is 15 residues long. With 4 bases removed from V and 1 base from J, the gap between germline ends came to 13 bases. The CDR3 DNA sequence: TGTGCCAGCAGTTGCTCACAGGATATTAACTATGGCTACACCTTC. Translating it yields CASSCSQDINYGYTF.

For this clonotype: The junction differs from germline at one of its ends, possibly a read error. The chain has TRBV7-2 and TRBJ2-5; the match to TRBD2 covers 9 bases. The CDR3 is made up of 17 amino acids. Germline lookup yields CDR1 SGHTA and CDR2 FQGNSA. CDR3 in amino acids: CASRSPSPSGMEAPQSF. CDR3 DNA: TGTGCCAGCCGCTCCCCTTCGCCTAGCGGGATGGAAGCGCCCCAGTCCTTC.

This clonotype appeared many times. The V and J genes are TRBV7-9 and TRBJ2-3, with D unresolved. Germline-derived CDR1 and CDR2 are SEHNR and FQNEAQ (reference sequence). V dropped 7 bases and J dropped 2 bases, with 19 bases sitting between them. The CDR3 is 16 residues long. CDR3 loop: CASTIQTGYLTDTQYF. The CDR3 region has the DNA TGTGCCAGCACCATCCAAACCGGATACCTCACAGATACGCAGTATTTT.

This clonotype was seen at least ten times. V and J are TRBV7-8 and TRBJ1-1; D uncertain. CDR1 is SGHVS and CDR2 is FQNEAQ in the germline V gene. V lost 6 bases and J 5 bases, leaving 7 bases between the germline ends. This CDR3 has 11 amino acids. The CDR3 coding sequence is TGTGCCAGCAGTTGGGGTACTGAAGCTTTCTTT. It is translated as CASSWGTEAFF.

This clonotype appeared a few times. J is TRBJ2-1 and V is TRBV27, with D perhaps matching TRBD2 (6 bases). V was pared by 2 bases and J by 0 bases, with 20 bases between. Germline CDR1 is MNHEY and CDR2 is SMNVEV (reference sequence). The CDR3 sequence is 19 residues long. The CDR3, as DNA: TGTGCCAGCAGTTTAGGGGGACTGCAACGAATAATCTCCTACAATGAGCAGTTCTTC. This gives the protein CASSLGGLQRIISYNEQFF.

This clonotype has only a few counts. The CDR3 DNA follows: TGTGCCAGCAGTCCTCTTAGGGCCGGGGAGCTGTTTTTT. Amino acids: CASSPLRAGELFF. The chain links TRBV28 to TRBJ2-2; no reliable D call. The V end was cut by 5 bases, the J end by 6 bases, with 10 bases between. Per germline, CDR1 MDHEN and CDR2 SYDVKM. This CDR3 has 13 residues. Based on the CDR3 plus reference TRBV28 and TRBJ2-2, the full variable domain is DVKVTQSSRYLVKRTGEKVFLECVQDMDHENMFWYRQDPGLGLRLIYFSYDVKMKEKGDIPEGYSVSREKKERFSLILESASTNQTSMYLCASSPLRAGELFFGEGSRLTVL.

In its sample, this clonotype was seen many times. The chain joins TRBV20-1 to TRBJ2-7; 7 nucleotides match TRBD2. The CDR3 is 13 amino acids. Germline CDR1 reads DFQATT; CDR2 reads SNEGSKA (reference sequence). The ends lost 6 bases at V and 1 base at J; junction bases unmatched: 6. The CDR3 region has the DNA TGCAGTGCCCCCTGGGAGGGGTCCTACGAGCAGTACTTC. Translated, it gives CSAPWEGSYEQYF.

This clonotype was recorded many times. The J gene is TRBJ2-7, the V gene TRBV20-1; D uncertain. Germline CDR1 reads DFQATT; CDR2 reads SNEGSKA (reference sequence). Trimming pared 0 bases from V and 4 bases from J, leaving 7 bases between. This CDR3 is 12 amino acids long. In nucleotides, the CDR3 is TGCAGTGCTAGAGATCTTGCGTACGAGCAGTACTTC. Its translation is CSARDLAYEQYF.

This clonotype was seen a handful of times. The chain employs TRBV20-1 and TRBJ2-7; D might be TRBD1 (5 bases). V lost 0 bases and J 0 bases, leaving 9 bases between the germline ends. The CDR3 spans 14 residues. The germline V gene encodes CDR1 DFQATT and CDR2 SNEGSKA (reference sequence). The CDR3 is CSAREFQGSYEQYF. CDR3 nucleotides: TGCAGTGCTAGAGAGTTCCAGGGCTCCTACGAGCAGTACTTC.

The rearrangement uses TRBV4-3 and TRBJ2-5; a possible D gene is TRBD1 (6 bases). The CDR3 covers 14 residues. Trimming removed 4 bases from V and 9 bases from J, with 18 bases in between. Germline lookup yields CDR1 LGHNA and CDR2 YSLEER. CDR3 sequence reads: CASSLGRDNGAQYF. Written as DNA, the CDR3 is TGCGCCAGCAGCCTGGGACGGGACAACGGGGCCCAGTACTTC.

Concerning this clonotype itself: This may be a read error, as it is one base from a much larger clone. The chain recombines TRBV20-1 with TRBJ2-7, with D tentatively TRBD1 (6 bases). The CDR3 has 13 residues. Per germline, CDR1 DFQATT and CDR2 SNEGSKA (reference sequence). CDR3 residues: CNATDSNSYEQYF. DNA of the CDR3: TGCAATGCCACGGACAGTAACTCCTACGAGCAGTACTTC.

This clonotype has at least ten counts. J is TRBJ2-7 and V is TRBV29-1; D possibly corresponds to TRBD1 (5 bases). V shed 7 bases and J shed 6 bases, with 13 bases lying between them. The length of the CDR3 is 11 residues. Per the germline V gene, CDR1 is SQVTM and CDR2 is ANQGSEA. CDR3 protein: CSAQGGSEQYF. As DNA, the CDR3 is TGCAGCGCCCAGGGTGGTAGCGAGCAGTACTTC.